The 5 T cell receptor beta chains presented below share a single source sample, sequenced in a study of identical twins. TCRdb reanalysed the 5' RACE reads using MiXCR and keeps one entry per CDR3 protein. This table holds approximately 220,000 distinct CDR3 sequences, approximately 7.8% found once. The same sample was also used in a study of yellow fever vaccine responses in identical twins.

Sequences were obtained from CD8+ T cells sorted from blood. Every receptor here comes from a woman between 18 and 30 years old in good health.

V and J are TRBV28 and TRBJ1-6; D unresolved. Germline V gives CDR1 MDHEN, CDR2 SYDVKM. V lost 3 bases to trimming and J lost 7 bases, with 10 bases between them. This CDR3 region has 14 residues. In DNA, the CDR3 is TGTGCCAGCAGTTTTTCGAGTCAGAATTCACCCCTCCACTTT. Its translation is CASSFSSQNSPLHF.

This clonotype showed up many times. V is TRBV29-1 and J is TRBJ2-2, with 7 bases that match TRBD1. There are 14 residues in the CDR3. The J segment lost 4 bases and the V segment lost 6 bases, leaving 8 bases of the junction unmatched. Germline-derived CDR1 and CDR2 are SQVTM and ANQGSEA. The CDR3 loop is CSVVDRASTGELFF. In DNA, the CDR3 is TGCAGCGTCGTCGACAGGGCTTCCACCGGGGAGCTGTTTTTT.

This clonotype occurred many times. The rearrangement uses TRBV9 and TRBJ2-1, with TRBD2 identical over 8 bases. The CDR3 is 16 residues long. J was trimmed by 0 bases and V by 0 bases; bases with no gene match: 2. Looked up from germline, CDR1 is SGDLS and CDR2 is YYNGEE. The CDR3 DNA is TGTGCCAGCAGCGTAGACAGCGGGAGCTCCTACAATGAGCAGTTCTTC. This encodes CASSVDSGSSYNEQFF.

This clonotype was observed a few times. The V and J genes are TRBV9 and TRBJ1-4; TRBD1 is a possible D gene (5 bases). Trimming left V 5 bases short and J 6 bases short, with 11 bases between. The germline gives CDR1 SGDLS, CDR2 YYNGEE. The CDR3 covers 13 residues. The CDR3 sequence is CASRGRVDEKLFF. Here the CDR3 DNA reads TGTGCCAGCAGGGGCAGGGTCGATGAAAAACTGTTTTTT.

J is TRBJ1-2 and V is TRBV5-1; 7 bases match TRBD1. V gave up 3 bases and J gave up 4 bases; unmatched junction bases: 6. Germline CDR1 and CDR2: SGHRS and YFSETQ. There are 14 residues in the CDR3. The CDR3 protein is CASSWRQGLYGYTF. Written as DNA, the CDR3 is TGCGCCAGCAGCTGGAGACAGGGACTCTATGGCTACACCTTC.